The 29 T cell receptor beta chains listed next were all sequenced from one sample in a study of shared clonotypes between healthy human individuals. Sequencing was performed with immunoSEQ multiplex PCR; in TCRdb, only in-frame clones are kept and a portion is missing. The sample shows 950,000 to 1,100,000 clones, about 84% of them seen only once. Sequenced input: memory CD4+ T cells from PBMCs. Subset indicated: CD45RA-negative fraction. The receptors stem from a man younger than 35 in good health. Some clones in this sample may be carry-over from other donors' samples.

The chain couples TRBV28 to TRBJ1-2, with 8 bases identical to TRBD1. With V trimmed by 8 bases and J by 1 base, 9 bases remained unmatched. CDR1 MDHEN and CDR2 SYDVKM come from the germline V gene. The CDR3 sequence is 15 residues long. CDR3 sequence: CASQGQGLYNYGYTF. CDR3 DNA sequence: TGTGCCAGCCAAGGACAGGGCCTATATAACTATGGCTACACCTTC.

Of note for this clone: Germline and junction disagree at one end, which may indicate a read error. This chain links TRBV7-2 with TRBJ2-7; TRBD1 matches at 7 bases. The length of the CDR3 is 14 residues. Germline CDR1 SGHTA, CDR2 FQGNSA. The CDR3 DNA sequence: TGTGCCAGCACCTTAACGACAGGGACCTACGAGCAGTACTTC. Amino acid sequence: CASTLTTGTYEQYF.

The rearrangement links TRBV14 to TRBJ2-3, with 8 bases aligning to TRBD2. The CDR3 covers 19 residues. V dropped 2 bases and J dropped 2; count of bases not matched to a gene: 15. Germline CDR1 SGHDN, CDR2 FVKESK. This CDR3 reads CASSQKYRVAGQLTDTQYF. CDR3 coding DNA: TGTGCCAGCAGCCAAAAATACCGGGTAGCGGGACAACTCACAGATACGCAGTATTTT.

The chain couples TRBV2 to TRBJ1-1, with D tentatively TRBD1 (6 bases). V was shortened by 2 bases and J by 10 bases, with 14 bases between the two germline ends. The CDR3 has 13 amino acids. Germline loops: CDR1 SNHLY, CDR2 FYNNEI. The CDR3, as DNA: TGTGCCAGCAGTGAACCGGGGGCAGTGGTAGCTTTCTTT. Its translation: CASSEPGAVVAFF.

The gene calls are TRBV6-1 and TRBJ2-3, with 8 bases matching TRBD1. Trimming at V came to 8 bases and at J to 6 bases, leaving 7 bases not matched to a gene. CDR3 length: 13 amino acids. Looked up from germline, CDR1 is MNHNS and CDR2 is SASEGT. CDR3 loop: CASRQGYSDTQYF. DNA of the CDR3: TGTGCCAGCCGACAGGGGTACTCGGATACGCAGTATTTT.

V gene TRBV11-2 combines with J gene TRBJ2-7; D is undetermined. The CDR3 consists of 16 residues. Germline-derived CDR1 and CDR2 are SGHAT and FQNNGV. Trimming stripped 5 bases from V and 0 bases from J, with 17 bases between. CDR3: CASSPLKRTDSYEQYF. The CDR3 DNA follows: TGTGCCAGCAGCCCACTGAAACGGACCGACTCCTACGAGCAGTACTTC.

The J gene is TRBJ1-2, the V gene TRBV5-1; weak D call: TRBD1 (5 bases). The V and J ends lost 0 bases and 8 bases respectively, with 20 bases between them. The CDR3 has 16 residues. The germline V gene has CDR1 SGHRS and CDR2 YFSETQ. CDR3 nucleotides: TGCGCCAGCAGCTTGGCGGGGCAGGCCAGAGGAGGAGGCTACACCTTC. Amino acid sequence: CASSLAGQARGGGYTF.

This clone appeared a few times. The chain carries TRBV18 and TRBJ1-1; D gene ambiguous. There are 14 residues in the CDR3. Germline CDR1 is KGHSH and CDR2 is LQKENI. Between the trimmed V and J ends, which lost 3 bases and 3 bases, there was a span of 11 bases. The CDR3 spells CASSPGNVDTEAFF. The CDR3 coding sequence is TGTGCCAGCTCACCGGGTAATGTGGACACTGAAGCTTTCTTT.

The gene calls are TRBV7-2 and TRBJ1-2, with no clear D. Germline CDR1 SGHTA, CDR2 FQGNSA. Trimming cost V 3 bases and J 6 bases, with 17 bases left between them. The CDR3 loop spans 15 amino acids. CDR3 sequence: CASSLEPVVRNGYTF. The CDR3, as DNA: TGTGCCAGCAGCTTGGAACCAGTAGTTCGAAATGGCTACACCTTC.

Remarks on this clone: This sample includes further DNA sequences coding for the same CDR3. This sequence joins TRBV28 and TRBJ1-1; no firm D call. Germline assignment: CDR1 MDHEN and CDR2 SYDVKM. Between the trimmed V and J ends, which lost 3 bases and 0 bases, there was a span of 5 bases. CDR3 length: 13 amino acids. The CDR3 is CASSFGLNTEAFF. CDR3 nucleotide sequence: TGTGCCAGCAGTTTTGGATTGAACACTGAAGCTTTCTTT.

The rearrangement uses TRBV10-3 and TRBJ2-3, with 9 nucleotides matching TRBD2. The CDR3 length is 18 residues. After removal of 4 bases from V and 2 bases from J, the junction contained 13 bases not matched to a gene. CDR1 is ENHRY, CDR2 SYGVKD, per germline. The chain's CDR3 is CAISVASNSGRSTDTQYF. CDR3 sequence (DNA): TGTGCCATCAGTGTAGCTTCAAATAGCGGGAGATCCACAGATACGCAGTATTTT.

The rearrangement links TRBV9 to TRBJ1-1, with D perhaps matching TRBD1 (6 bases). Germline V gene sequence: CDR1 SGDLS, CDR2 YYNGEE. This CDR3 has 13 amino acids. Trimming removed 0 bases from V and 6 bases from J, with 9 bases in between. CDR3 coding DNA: TGTGCCAGCAGCGTAGGAGGACAGTCTGAAGCTTTCTTT. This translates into CASSVGGQSEAFF.

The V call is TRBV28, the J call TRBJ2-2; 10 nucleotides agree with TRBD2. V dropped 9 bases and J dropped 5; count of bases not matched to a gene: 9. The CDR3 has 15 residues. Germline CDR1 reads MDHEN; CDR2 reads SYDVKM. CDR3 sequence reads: CASSTSGIRTGELFF. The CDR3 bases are TGTGCCAGTTCCACTAGCGGGATAAGAACCGGGGAGCTGTTTTTT.

The CDR3 coding sequence is TGTGCCAGCAGCCATGATTCGAACACCGGGGAGCTGTTTTTT. Its translation: CASSHDSNTGELFF. The chain recombines TRBV14 with TRBJ2-2; D call uncertain. Germline-derived CDR1 and CDR2 are SGHDN and FVKESK. This CDR3 is 14 amino acids long. V lost 3 bases, J lost 0 bases, and 5 bases lay in between.

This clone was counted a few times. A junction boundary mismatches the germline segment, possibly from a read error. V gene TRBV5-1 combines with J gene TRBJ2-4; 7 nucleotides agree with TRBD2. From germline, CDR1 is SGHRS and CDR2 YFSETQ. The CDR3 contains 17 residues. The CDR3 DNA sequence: TGCGCCAGCAGCGGGGCCCCTGGGGGAGGGTTAAAAACCATTCAGTACTTC. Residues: CASSGAPGGGLKTIQYF.

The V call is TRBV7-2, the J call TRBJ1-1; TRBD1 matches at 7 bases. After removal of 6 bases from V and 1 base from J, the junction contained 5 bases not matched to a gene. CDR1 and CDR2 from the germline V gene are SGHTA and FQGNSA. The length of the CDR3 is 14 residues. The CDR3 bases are TGTGCCAGCAGTTACAGGGGAGGGAACACTGAAGCTTTCTTT. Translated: CASSYRGGNTEAFF.

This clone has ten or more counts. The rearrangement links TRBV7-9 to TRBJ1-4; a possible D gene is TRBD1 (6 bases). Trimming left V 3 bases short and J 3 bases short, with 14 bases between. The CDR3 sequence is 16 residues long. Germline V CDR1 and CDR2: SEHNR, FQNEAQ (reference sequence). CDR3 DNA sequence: TGTGCCAGCAGCTTTGGGGGGCCCTGGGCTAATGAAAAACTGTTTTTT. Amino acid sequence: CASSFGGPWANEKLFF.

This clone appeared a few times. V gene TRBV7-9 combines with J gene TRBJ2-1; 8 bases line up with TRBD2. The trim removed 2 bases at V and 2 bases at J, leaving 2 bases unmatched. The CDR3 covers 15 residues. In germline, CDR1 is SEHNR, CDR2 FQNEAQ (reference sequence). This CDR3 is CASSLIAGTYNEQFF. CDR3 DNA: TGTGCCAGCAGCTTAATAGCGGGGACCTACAATGAGCAGTTCTTC.

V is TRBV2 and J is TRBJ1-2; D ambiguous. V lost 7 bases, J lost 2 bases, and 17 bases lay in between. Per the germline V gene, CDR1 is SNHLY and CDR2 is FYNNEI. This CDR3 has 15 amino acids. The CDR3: CASKTDGDQNYGYTF. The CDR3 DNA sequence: TGTGCCAGCAAAACGGACGGCGATCAAAACTATGGCTACACCTTC. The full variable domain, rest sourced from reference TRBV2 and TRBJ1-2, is EPEVTQTPSHQVTQMGQEVILRCVPISNHLYFYWYRQILGQKVEFLVSFYNNEISEKSEIFDDQFSVERPDGSNFTLKIRSTKLEDSAMYFCASKTDGDQNYGYTFGSGTRLTVV.

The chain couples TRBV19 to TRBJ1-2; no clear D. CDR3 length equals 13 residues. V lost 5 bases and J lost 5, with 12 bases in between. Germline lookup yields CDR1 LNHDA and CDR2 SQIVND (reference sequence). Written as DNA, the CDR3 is TGTGCCAGTAGTTTTCGTGCCTTATATGGCTACACCTTC. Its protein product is CASSFRALYGYTF.

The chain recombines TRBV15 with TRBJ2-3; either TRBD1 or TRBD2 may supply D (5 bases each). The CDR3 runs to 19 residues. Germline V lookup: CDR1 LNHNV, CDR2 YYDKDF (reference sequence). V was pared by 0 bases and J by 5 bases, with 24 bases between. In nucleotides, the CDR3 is TGTGCCACCAGCAGAGATCTTCCGGCCCGGACTTGGGGCGGAGATACGCAGTATTTT. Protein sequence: CATSRDLPARTWGGDTQYF.

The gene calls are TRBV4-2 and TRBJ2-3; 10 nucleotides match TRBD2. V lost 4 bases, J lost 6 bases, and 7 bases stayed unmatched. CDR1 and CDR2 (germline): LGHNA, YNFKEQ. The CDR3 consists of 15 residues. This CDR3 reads CASSPLSGREDTQYF. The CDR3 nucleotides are TGTGCCAGCAGCCCGCTAAGCGGGAGGGAGGATACGCAGTATTTT.

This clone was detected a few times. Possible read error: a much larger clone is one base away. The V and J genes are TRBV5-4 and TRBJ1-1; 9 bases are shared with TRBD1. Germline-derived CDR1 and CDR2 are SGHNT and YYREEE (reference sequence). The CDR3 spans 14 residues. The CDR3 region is CASTLGQGDTEAFF. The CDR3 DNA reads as TGTGCCAGCACCTTGGGACAGGGCGACACTGAAGCTTTCTTT.

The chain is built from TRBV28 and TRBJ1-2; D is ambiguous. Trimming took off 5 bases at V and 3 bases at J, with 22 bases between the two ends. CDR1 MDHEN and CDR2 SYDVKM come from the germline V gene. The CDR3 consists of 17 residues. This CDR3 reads CASSLRGPTPAYYGYTF. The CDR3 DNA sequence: TGTGCCAGCAGTCTAAGAGGCCCTACCCCGGCCTACTATGGCTACACCTTC.

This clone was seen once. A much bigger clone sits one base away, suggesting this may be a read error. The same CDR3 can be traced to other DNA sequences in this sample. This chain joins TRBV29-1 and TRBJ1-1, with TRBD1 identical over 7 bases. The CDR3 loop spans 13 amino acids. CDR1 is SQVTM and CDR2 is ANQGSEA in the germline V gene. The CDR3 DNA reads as TGCAGCTCCCGACAGGGTCCGAACACTGAAGCCTTCTTT. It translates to CSSRQGPNTEAFF. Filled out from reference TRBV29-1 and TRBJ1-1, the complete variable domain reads SAVISQKPSRDICQRGTSLTIQCQVDSQVTMMFWYRQQPGQSLTLIATANQGSEATYESGFVIDKFPISRPNLTFSTLTVSNMSPEDSSIYLCSSRQGPNTEAFFGQGTRLTVV.

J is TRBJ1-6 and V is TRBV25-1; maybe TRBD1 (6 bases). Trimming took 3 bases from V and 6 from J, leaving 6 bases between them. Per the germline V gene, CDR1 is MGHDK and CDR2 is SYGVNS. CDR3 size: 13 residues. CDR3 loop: CASSDRGNSPLHF. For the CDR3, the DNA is TGTGCCAGCAGTGACAGGGGTAATTCACCCCTCCACTTT.

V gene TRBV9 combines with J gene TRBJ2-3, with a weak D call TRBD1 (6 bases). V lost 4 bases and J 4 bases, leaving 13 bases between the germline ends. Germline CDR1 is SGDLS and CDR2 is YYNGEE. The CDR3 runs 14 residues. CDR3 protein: CASSKGQRADTQYF. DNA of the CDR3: TGTGCCAGCAGCAAGGGACAAAGGGCAGATACGCAGTATTTT.

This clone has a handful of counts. CDR3 DNA: TGTGCCAGCATATCCGCACAGACCTACGAGCAGTACTTC. Encoded protein: CASISAQTYEQYF. The chain links TRBV28 to TRBJ2-7; D call uncertain. The CDR3 is 13 amino acids. In germline, CDR1 is MDHEN, CDR2 SYDVKM. V lost 7 bases to trimming and J lost 2 bases, with 12 bases between them.

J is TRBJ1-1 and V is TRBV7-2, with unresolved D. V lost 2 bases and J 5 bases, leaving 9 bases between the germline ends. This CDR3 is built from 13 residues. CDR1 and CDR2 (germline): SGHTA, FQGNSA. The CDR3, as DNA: TGTGCCAGCAGCTTACAGACCGGGACTGAAGCTTTCTTT. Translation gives CASSLQTGTEAFF.